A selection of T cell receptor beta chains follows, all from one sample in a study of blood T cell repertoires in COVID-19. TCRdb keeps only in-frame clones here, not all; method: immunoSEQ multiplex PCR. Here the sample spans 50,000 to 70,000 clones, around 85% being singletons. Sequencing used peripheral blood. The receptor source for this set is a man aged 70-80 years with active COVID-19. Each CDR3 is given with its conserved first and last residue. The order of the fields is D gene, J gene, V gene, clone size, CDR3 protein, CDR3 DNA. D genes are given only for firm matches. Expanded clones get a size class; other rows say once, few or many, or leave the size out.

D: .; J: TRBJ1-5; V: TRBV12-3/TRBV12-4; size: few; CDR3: CASSFSEGPQHF; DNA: TGTGCCAGCAGTTTCAGTGAGGGGCCCCAGCATTTT
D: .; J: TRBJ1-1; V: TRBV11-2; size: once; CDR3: CASSSQFTSTEAFF; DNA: TGTGCCAGCAGCTCCCAATTTACTAGCACTGAAGCTTTCTTT
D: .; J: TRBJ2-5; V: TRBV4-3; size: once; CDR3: CASSQAQNQETQYF; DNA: TGCGCCAGCAGCCAAGCACAAAACCAAGAGACCCAGTACTTC
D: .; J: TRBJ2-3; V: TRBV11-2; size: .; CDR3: CASLLVGTDTQYF; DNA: TGTGCCAGCTTACTAGTTGGGACAGATACGCAGTATTTT
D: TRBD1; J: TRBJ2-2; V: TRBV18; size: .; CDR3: CASSPPTGKTGELFF; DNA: TGTGCCAGCTCACCCCCGACAGGGAAAACCGGGGAGCTGTTTTTT
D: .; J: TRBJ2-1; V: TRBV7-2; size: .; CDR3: CASSGKAVGYNEQFF; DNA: TGTGCCAGCAGCGGAAAGGCGGTCGGCTACAATGAGCAGTTCTTC
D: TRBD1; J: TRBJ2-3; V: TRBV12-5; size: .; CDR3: CASAEDRSPDTQYF; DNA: TGTGCTAGTGCTGAGGACAGGTCCCCAGATACGCAGTATTTT
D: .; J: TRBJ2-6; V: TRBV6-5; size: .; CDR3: CASSLTGANVLTF; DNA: TGTGCCAGCAGCCTAACTGGGGCCAACGTCCTGACTTTC
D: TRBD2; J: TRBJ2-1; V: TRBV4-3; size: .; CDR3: CASSPGGGRWSYNEQFF; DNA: TGCGCCAGCAGCCCCGGCGGGGGGCGGTGGTCCTACAATGAGCAGTTCTTC
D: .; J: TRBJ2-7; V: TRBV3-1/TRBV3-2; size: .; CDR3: CASSQVQGYEQYF; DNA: TGTGCCAGCAGCCAAGTACAGGGCTACGAGCAGTACTTC
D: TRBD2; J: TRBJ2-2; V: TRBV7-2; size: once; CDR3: CASSQSSGRNTGELFF; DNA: TGTGCCAGCAGCCAATCTAGCGGGCGGAACACCGGGGAGCTGTTTTTT
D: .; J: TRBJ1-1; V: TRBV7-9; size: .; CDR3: CASSHRENTEAFF; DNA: TGTGCCAGCAGCCATAGAGAGAACACTGAAGCTTTCTTT
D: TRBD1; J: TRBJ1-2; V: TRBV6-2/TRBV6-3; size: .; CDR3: CASSYLQGAGYTF; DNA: TGTGCCAGCAGTTACTTACAGGGGGCTGGCTACACCTTC
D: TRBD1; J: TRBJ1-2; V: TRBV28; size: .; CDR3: CASRGTAYYGYTF; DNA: TGTGCCAGCAGGGGGACAGCTTACTATGGCTACACCTTC
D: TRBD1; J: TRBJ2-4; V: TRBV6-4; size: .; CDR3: CASSGTGVQNIQYF; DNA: TGTGCCAGCAGCGGTACAGGGGTACAAAACATTCAGTACTTC
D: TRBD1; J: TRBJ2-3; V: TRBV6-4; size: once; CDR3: CASSPPRSGGNTQYF; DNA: TGTGCCAGCAGCCCCCCTCGATCAGGGGGAAATACGCAGTATTTT
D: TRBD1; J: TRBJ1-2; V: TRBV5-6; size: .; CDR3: CASSPGQGYGYTF; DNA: TGTGCCAGCAGCCCCGGACAGGGCTATGGCTACACCTTC
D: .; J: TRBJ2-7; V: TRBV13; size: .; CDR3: CASSLPGGSYEQYF; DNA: TGTGCCAGCAGCTTACCAGGGGGGAGCTACGAGCAGTACTTC
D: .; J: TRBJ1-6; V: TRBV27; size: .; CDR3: CASRSTGSYNSPLHF; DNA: TGTGCCAGCAGGTCGACAGGCAGCTATAATTCACCCCTCCACTTT
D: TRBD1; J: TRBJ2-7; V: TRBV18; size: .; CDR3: CASSPAGGSGEQYF; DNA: TGTGCCAGCTCACCGGCAGGGGGCTCGGGGGAGCAGTACTTC
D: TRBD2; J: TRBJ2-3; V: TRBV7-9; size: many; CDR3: CASRREGTDTQYF; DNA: TGTGCCAGCCGACGGGAGGGCACAGATACGCAGTATTTT
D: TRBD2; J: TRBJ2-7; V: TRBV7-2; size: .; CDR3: CASSFQAGGFSYEQYF; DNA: TGTGCCAGCAGCTTTCAAGCGGGAGGTTTCTCCTACGAGCAGTACTTC
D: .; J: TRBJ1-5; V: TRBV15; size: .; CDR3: CATSRDMVGISNQPQHF; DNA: TGTGCCACCAGCAGAGATATGGTCGGGATTAGCAATCAGCCCCAGCATTTT
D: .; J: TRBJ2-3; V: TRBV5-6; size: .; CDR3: CASRRLELASTDTQYF; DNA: TGTGCCAGCAGACGACTGGAACTAGCAAGCACAGATACGCAGTATTTT
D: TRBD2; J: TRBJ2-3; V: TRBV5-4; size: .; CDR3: CASSSRGRAGDTQYF; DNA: TGTGCCAGCAGTTCACGCGGGAGGGCAGGAGATACGCAGTATTTT
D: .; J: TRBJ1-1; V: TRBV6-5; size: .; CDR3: CASIDRLNTEAFF; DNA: TGTGCCAGCATCGACAGACTGAACACTGAAGCTTTCTTT
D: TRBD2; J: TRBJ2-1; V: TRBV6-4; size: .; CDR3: CASRRAGWDNEQFF; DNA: TGTGCCAGCAGGAGAGCGGGGTGGGACAATGAGCAGTTCTTC
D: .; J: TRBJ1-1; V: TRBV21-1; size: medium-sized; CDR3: CASSKDIAKKNTEAFF; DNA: TGTGCCAGCAGCAAAGATATAGCTAAAAAGAACACTGAAGCTTTCTTT
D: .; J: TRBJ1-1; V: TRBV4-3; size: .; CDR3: CASASTQNTEAFF; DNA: TGCGCCAGCGCCTCAACTCAGAACACTGAAGCTTTCTTT
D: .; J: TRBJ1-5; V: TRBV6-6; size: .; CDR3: CASSNGFQPQHF; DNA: TGTGCCAGCTCCAACGGGTTCCAGCCCCAGCATTTT
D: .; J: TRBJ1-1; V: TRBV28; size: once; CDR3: CASSLPLTGYTEAFF; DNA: TGTGCCAGCAGTTTACCCCTGACGGGTTACACTGAAGCTTTCTTT
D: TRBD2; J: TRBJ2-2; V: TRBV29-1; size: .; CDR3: CSVRLAERNTGELFF; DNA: TGCAGCGTCAGACTAGCGGAGAGGAACACCGGGGAGCTGTTTTTT
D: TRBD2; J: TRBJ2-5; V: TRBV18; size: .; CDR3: CASSLPGGGGHETQYF; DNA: TGTGCCAGCTCCCTTCCGGGGGGAGGTGGCCACGAGACCCAGTACTTC
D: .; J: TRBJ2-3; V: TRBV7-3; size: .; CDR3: CASSLARDTDTQYF; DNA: TGTGCCAGCAGCTTAGCGCGGGACACAGATACGCAGTATTTT
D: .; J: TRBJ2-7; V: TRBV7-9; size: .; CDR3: CAGGADSGREQYF; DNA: TGTGCCGGGGGGGCTGACTCGGGGAGGGAGCAGTACTTC
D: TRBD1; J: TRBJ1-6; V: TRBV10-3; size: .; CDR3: CAISDSQGAGNSPLHF; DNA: TGTGCCATCAGTGACTCGCAGGGGGCTGGGAATTCACCCCTCCACTTT
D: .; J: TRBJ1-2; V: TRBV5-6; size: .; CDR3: CASTQESNYGYTF; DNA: TGTGCCAGCACACAGGAGTCTAACTATGGCTACACCTTC
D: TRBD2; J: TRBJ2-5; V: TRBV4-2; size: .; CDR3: CASSHGLAGVQETQYF; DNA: TGTGCCAGCAGCCACGGACTAGCGGGAGTACAAGAGACCCAGTACTTC
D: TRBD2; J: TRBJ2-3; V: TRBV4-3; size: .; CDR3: CASSQAGGQADTQYF; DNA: TGCGCCAGCAGCCAGGCGGGAGGGCAGGCAGATACGCAGTATTTT
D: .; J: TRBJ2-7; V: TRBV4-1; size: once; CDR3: CASSPQAQGYEQYF; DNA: TGCGCCAGCAGCCCCCAAGCACAGGGCTACGAGCAGTACTTC
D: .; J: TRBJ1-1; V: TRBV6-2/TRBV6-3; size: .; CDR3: CASSYSGQRNPEAFF; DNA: TGTGCCAGCAGTTATTCGGGACAAAGAAATCCTGAAGCTTTCTTT
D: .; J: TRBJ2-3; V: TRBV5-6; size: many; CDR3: CASSRDRTDTQYF; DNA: TGTGCCAGCAGCCGCGACAGAACAGATACGCAGTATTTT
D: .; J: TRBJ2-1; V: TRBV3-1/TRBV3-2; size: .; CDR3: CASSRGRENEQFF; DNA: TGTGCCAGCAGTCGAGGACGGGAGAATGAGCAGTTCTTC
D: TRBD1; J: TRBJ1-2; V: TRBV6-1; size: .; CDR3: CASSDGQGLFGGYTF; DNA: TGTGCCAGCAGTGACGGACAGGGACTCTTCGGTGGCTACACCTTC
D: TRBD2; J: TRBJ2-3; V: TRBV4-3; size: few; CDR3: CASSQDGAGGYTDTQYF; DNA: TGCGCCAGCAGCCAAGACGGGGCGGGAGGGTACACAGATACGCAGTATTTT
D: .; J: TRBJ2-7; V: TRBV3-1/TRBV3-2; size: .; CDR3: CASSQQGSGEQYF; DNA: TGTGCCAGCAGCCAACAGGGGTCTGGCGAGCAGTACTTC
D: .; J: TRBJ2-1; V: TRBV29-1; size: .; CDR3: CSAGIAGSYNEQFF; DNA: TGCAGCGCCGGAATTGCGGGCTCCTACAATGAGCAGTTCTTC
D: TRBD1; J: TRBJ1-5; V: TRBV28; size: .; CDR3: CAADRGEQPQHF; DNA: TGTGCGGCCGACAGGGGGGAACAGCCCCAGCATTTT
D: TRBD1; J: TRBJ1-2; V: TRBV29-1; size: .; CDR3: CSVRGTGGNYGYTF; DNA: TGCAGCGTCAGGGGGACAGGGGGCAACTATGGCTACACCTTC
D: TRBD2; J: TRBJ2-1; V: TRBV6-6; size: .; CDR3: CASSWSGVYNEQFF; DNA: TGTGCCAGCAGTTGGAGCGGGGTATACAATGAGCAGTTCTTC
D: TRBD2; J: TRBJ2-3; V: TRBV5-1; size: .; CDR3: CASSSAGLGASTDTQYF; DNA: TGCGCCAGCAGCTCTGCTGGACTAGGGGCAAGCACAGATACGCAGTATTTT
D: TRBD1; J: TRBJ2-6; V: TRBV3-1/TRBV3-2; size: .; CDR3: CASSDRGSGANVLTF; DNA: TGTGCCAGCAGCGACAGGGGCTCTGGGGCCAACGTCCTGACTTTC
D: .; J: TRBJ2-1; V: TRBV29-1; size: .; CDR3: CRCGSSYNEQFF; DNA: TGCAGATGCGGAAGCTCCTACAATGAGCAGTTCTTC
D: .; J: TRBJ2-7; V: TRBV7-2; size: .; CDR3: CASSILRGAHEQYF; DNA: TGTGCCAGCAGTATTCTCCGGGGGGCCCACGAGCAGTACTTC